This T cell receptor (beta chain) is drawn from a study of blood T cells in healthy people across ages (dated by TCRdb to between 2015 and 2017). About the study as a whole: In model experiments, roughly one uniquely barcoded TCR beta cDNA molecule per two T cells was captured by template switching. Using deep sequencing normalized with unique cDNA molecular identifiers, the study measured how TCR beta repertoire diversity changes with age. Using the same blood draw, the study looked at two additional independent replicas of 1 million unique cDNA reads for two donors, one aged 18 to 29 and the other aged 80 or older. The donors were divided into four age groups: young (average approximately 16 years), middle-aged (approximately 39), aged (about 62) and long-lived (about 84). To avoid experimental bias, donors of different ages were randomly spread across the sequencing lanes. Beyond this particular receptor, the publication reports: Compared with the aged group, the long-lived group had more naive CD4+ T cells, fewer expanded clones and increased TCR diversity, a pattern suggesting age selection. The CMV infection status of donors was not known, potentially confounding age-related changes in expanded clonotypes. Estimates of total diversity based on one million sequenced T cells were regarded as lower bounds and as underestimates. There was a strong correlation between observed TCR beta diversity and the percentage of naive T cells measured by flow cytometry. Observed TCR beta diversity per million T cells fell roughly linearly with age, and a significant reduction was already apparent by age about 36. Bulk unsorted PBMC profiling prevented conclusive comparison of naive and antigen-experienced compartments.

Library creation used 5' RACE. A second roughly 7 to 11 cycle PCR used a sample-barcoded 5' primer and a J-beta primer mix. Each TCR beta cDNA molecule received a unique molecular identifier from a template-switch 5' adaptor carrying 12 random nucleotides. At least 2.5 million CDR3-containing paired-end reads were obtained from each sample. First-strand cDNA synthesis was performed from all RNA using the Mint cDNA synthesis kit, with priming by a TRBC-specific oligonucleotide. Following uracil-DNA glycosylase treatment, a first 18-cycle PCR with universal primers M1SS and BC2_uni_R was performed on all cDNA. In the paper's pipeline: For normalization, 1 million high-quality reads, each with a distinct molecular identifier, were randomly selected from each sample. Reads with shared molecular identifiers were discarded instead of being binned into consensus sequences. MiTCR, run with a Q25 quality threshold and the strictest error-elimination algorithm, handled CDR3 identification, clonotype clustering and error correction. Lower-bound total TCR beta diversity was estimated with a nonparametric unseen species model using Euler transformation. TCRdb cleaned the public reads at Q25 with fastp, built clones with MiXCR and kept in-frame beta chains. Every CDR3 protein is listed once, alongside the most common genes and DNA of its rows. TCRdb's processing, not the study's, gives the V and J calls here. The sample yields around 2 million distinct CDR3 sequences; around 40% were counted once. Roughly 23% of the sample is taken by the ten largest.

A few counts support this clonotype. Its antigen is not yet known. No qualities accompany the bases; no much larger clone lies one base away. The roughly 37 donors, aged 6 to 90 years, were systemically healthy Caucasian individuals from Russia. Each donor gave approximately 10 milliliters of peripheral blood, collected into EDTA-treated Vacutainer tubes. Ficoll-Paque density-gradient centrifugation was used to isolate PBMCs, with at least 6 million obtained per sample. Total RNA was extracted from PBMCs with Trizol reagent, with at least 6 micrograms obtained per sample. The percentages of naive CD45RAhigh/CD27high T cells were determined by flow cytometry on a PBMC aliquot from every donor. This clonotype was sampled from a human donor in good health. Input material: blood.

CDR3 loop: CATSRGTGVTEAFF. The DNA sequence is TGTGCCACCAGCAGAGGGACAGGGGTCACTGAAGCTTTCTTT. Here the chain combines TRBV15 and TRBJ1-1; 9 nucleotides in the junction match TRBD1. From the cysteine through the phenylalanine, the CDR3 covers 14 amino acids. Only CDR3 DNA is held: 42 bases, read in frame from base 1. Trimming leaves V shorter by 1 base and J shorter by 4 bases, with the junction holding 1 base beyond the gene matches. For CDR1 and CDR2, the germline V gene (reference sequence) lists LNHNV and YYDKDF.